The 11 T cell receptor beta chains below come from one sample, sequenced in a study of beta chain features in type 1 diabetes. General study points: Patients with Type 1 diabetes showed moderately but significantly shorter TCRB CDR3s in all four CD4+ subsets.

Sequencing targeted expressed TCRB transcripts, as all isolated RNA had been reverse transcribed. Data came from immunoSEQ multiplex PCR; TCRdb stores just in-frame clones and leaves some out. The data contain about 260,000 clones, roughly 25% of them singletons. No antigen has been identified for these receptors. Source material: naive CD4+ T cells from blood. The receptors were sampled from a woman aged 30 to 39 with type 1 diabetes.

This clone has only a few counts. J is TRBJ2-1 and V is TRBV7-2; TRBD2 matches 9 bases. Germline CDR1 is SGHTA and CDR2 is FQGNSA. The trim removed 1 base at V and 9 bases at J, leaving 10 bases unmatched. This CDR3 comprises 16 residues. CDR3 sequence reads: CASSLVTAGGYGEQFF. The CDR3 DNA reads as TGTGCCAGCAGCTTAGTGACAGCGGGAGGCTACGGTGAGCAGTTCTTC.

V gene TRBV18 combines with J gene TRBJ2-7, with TRBD2 identical over 9 bases. Trimming cost V 2 bases and J 4 bases; bases outside gene matches: 3. This CDR3 region has 14 residues. Germline values: CDR1 KGHSH, CDR2 LQKENI. The CDR3 DNA reads TGTGCCAGCTCACCAGCGGGAGGGAGTTACGAGCAGTACTTC. Its protein product is CASSPAGGSYEQYF.

A word on this clone: Other DNA sequences within the sample encode an identical CDR3. The J gene is TRBJ2-1, the V gene TRBV5-1; 7 bases are shared with TRBD1. Trimming cost V 4 bases and J 8 bases; bases outside gene matches: 3. Germline loops: CDR1 SGHRS, CDR2 YFSETQ. This CDR3 is 12 amino acids long. The CDR3 DNA is TGCGCCAGCAGCCTTACAGGGGATGAGCAGTTCTTC. Translated, it gives CASSLTGDEQFF.

The sample holds a few counts of this clone. DNA for the CDR3: TGTGCCAGCAGTGCCTGGACTAGCGGGAGTAGCGGGACCCAGTACTTC. Its translation is CASSAWTSGSSGTQYF. This chain connects TRBV2 to TRBJ2-5, with TRBD2 matching 13 bases. The junction had 9 bases not matched to a gene; V was cut back by 4 bases and J by 7 bases. The CDR3 spans 16 residues. Germline V gives CDR1 SNHLY, CDR2 FYNNEI. Complete variable domain (other parts from reference TRBV2 and TRBJ2-5): EPEVTQTPSHQVTQMGQEVILRCVPISNHLYFYWYRQILGQKVEFLVSFYNNEISEKSEIFDDQFSVERPDGSNFTLKIRSTKLEDSAMYFCASSAWTSGSSGTQYFGPGTRLLVL.

V usage is TRBV30 and J usage is TRBJ2-1, with 13 bases identical to TRBD2. This CDR3 comprises 15 residues. Germline lookup yields CDR1 GTSNPN and CDR2 SVGIG (reference sequence). The V gene end was trimmed by 2 bases and the J gene end by 6 bases; junction bases not matched to a gene: 4. CDR3 nucleotides: TGTGCCTGGAGTATTGGACTAGCGGGAGCCAATGAGCAGTTCTTC. Translating it yields CAWSIGLAGANEQFF.

The CDR3, as DNA: TGTGCCAGCAGTTCAAGGGACAGGGGTAATGGCTACACCTTC. Its translation: CASSSRDRGNGYTF. The chain uses TRBV2 and TRBJ1-2, with TRBD1 matching over 10 bases. The CDR3 sequence is 14 residues long. Per the germline V gene, CDR1 is SNHLY and CDR2 is FYNNEI. V shed 5 bases and J 6 bases; nucleotides not matched to a gene: 6.

The chain couples TRBV29-1 to TRBJ2-7; D unresolved. This CDR3 spans 11 amino acids. The V end was cut by 2 bases, the J end by 2 bases, with 4 bases between. Germline V gives CDR1 SQVTM, CDR2 ANQGSEA. The CDR3 sequence is CSVESAYEQYF. CDR3 DNA: TGCAGCGTTGAATCAGCCTACGAGCAGTACTTC.

This clone has only a few counts. The gene calls are TRBV25-1 and TRBJ2-5; 7 positions match TRBD1. The CDR3 covers 14 residues. The V gene's germline CDR1 is MGHDK and CDR2 SYGVNS. V trimming: 2 bases; J trimming: 1 base; junction bases outside the gene matches: 1. The CDR3 DNA is TGTGCCAGCAGTGAAGACAGGGCCCAAGAGACCCAGTACTTC. This translates into CASSEDRAQETQYF.

The chain links TRBV18 to TRBJ2-1; 8 nucleotides align to TRBD2. The CDR3 spans 15 residues. The J segment lost 8 bases and the V segment lost 2 bases, leaving 8 bases of the junction unmatched. CDR1 and CDR2 (germline): KGHSH, LQKENI. CDR3 amino acids: CASSPVSGTADEQFF. CDR3 nucleotides: TGTGCCAGCTCACCAGTTAGCGGGACCGCCGATGAGCAGTTCTTC.

This clone was counted between two and nine times. The chain combines TRBV28 with TRBJ2-3; TRBD2 matches at 9 bases. V dropped 5 bases and J dropped 0; count of bases not matched to a gene: 3. CDR1 is MDHEN and CDR2 is SYDVKM in the germline V gene. There are 15 residues in the CDR3. Written as DNA, the CDR3 is TGTGCCAGCAGTCCGGGGACTAGCAGCACAGATACGCAGTATTTT. Protein: CASSPGTSSTDTQYF.

With regard to this clone: Compared with germline, one end of the junction differs, possibly owing to a read error. In the same sample, other DNA sequences code for this CDR3. For the CDR3, the DNA is TGCAGTGTTGCAGGGGTTACGAACACTGAAGCTTTCTTT. Residues: CSVAGVTNTEAFF. The chain links TRBV29-1 to TRBJ1-1, with D perhaps TRBD1 (6 bases). The germline V gene has CDR1 SQVTM and CDR2 ANQGSEA. This CDR3 comprises 13 residues.